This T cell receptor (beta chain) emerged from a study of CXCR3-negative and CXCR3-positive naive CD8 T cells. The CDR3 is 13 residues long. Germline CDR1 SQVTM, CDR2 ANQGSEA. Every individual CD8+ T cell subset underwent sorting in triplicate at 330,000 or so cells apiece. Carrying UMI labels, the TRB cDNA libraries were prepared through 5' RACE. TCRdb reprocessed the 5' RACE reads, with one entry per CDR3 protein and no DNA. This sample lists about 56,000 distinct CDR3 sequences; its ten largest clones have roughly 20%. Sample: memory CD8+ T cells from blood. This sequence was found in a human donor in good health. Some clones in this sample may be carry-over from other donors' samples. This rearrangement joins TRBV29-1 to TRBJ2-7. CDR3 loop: CSVAGAEIYEQYF.